This T cell receptor beta chain was documented in a study of Ad26.COV2.S vaccination and SARS-CoV-2 variants. Study as a whole: Intramuscularly, Ad26.COV2.S was given either once or twice, 56 days apart. The study, taken as a whole, reports: Placebo recipients trailed vaccine recipients in spike-specific TCR breadth. Similar non-spike TCR breadth was observed in recipients of vaccine and of placebo.

Data came from immunoSEQ multiplex PCR; TCRdb stores just in-frame clones and leaves some out. The sample gives about 350,000 clones, 75% to 90% of which show up once; about 10% is in the top ten. Sample treatment: roughly 19 received Ad26.COV2.S at low or high dose, single or two shots; several received placebo; per-sample allocation not given. All samples were drawn on day 63, counting from the first vaccine or placebo injection. Germline values: CDR1 GTSNPN, CDR2 SVGIG (reference sequence). V lost 3 bases to trimming and J lost 16 bases, with 16 bases between them. CDR3 length equals 11 residues. A word on this clone: The target antigen is unknown.

The sequences come from peripheral blood, collected in a trial of Ad26.COV2.S vaccine versus placebo. The chain has TRBV30 and TRBJ1-3; D gene unclear. The receptor was derived from a person aged 18-65 years who received the Ad26.COV2.S COVID-19 vaccine or a placebo. In DNA form, the CDR3 reads TGTGCCTGGAGCCACAGCTGCTTAATCTATTTT. Translation gives CAWSHSCLIYF.